This T cell receptor (beta chain) was identified during a study of T cell changes during pregnancy in multiple sclerosis (dated by TCRdb to between 2018 and 2020). The study in broad terms: The study examined how the T cell repertoire changed over the course of pregnancy in women with multiple sclerosis.

This clone was seen more than once but under ten times. There is no known antigen for this receptor. Base qualities are not recorded, but no much larger clone differs from it by a single base. The method was the immunoSEQ multiplex PCR assay. In its TCRdb copy, this immuneACCESS table keeps in-frame sequences only and misses some clones. Where compared with another copy, unresolved V genes explain less than half of these, and the others have no known cause. The table for this sample lists tens of thousands of clones; roughly 92% of them were counted only once. Together, the top ten hold about 2.8% of the sample. Reading the germline V gene gives CDR1 ENHRY and CDR2 SYGVKD. The V end loses 2 bases and the J end loses 0 bases, and a stretch of 11 bases separates them. The CDR3, from cysteine to phenylalanine, totals 15 residues. Just the 45-base CDR3 DNA is kept, in frame starting at base 1.

This specimen was peripheral blood, taken in the third trimester of pregnancy. The TCR sequence derives from a female donor in good health, enrolled as a control in a pregnancy study. The chain is assembled from TRBV10-3 and TRBJ2-7; there is no confident call for the D gene. The nucleotides are TGTGCCATCAGTGAGGGGCAGGCAAACTCCTACGAGCAGTACTTC. Its translation is CAISEGQANSYEQYF.